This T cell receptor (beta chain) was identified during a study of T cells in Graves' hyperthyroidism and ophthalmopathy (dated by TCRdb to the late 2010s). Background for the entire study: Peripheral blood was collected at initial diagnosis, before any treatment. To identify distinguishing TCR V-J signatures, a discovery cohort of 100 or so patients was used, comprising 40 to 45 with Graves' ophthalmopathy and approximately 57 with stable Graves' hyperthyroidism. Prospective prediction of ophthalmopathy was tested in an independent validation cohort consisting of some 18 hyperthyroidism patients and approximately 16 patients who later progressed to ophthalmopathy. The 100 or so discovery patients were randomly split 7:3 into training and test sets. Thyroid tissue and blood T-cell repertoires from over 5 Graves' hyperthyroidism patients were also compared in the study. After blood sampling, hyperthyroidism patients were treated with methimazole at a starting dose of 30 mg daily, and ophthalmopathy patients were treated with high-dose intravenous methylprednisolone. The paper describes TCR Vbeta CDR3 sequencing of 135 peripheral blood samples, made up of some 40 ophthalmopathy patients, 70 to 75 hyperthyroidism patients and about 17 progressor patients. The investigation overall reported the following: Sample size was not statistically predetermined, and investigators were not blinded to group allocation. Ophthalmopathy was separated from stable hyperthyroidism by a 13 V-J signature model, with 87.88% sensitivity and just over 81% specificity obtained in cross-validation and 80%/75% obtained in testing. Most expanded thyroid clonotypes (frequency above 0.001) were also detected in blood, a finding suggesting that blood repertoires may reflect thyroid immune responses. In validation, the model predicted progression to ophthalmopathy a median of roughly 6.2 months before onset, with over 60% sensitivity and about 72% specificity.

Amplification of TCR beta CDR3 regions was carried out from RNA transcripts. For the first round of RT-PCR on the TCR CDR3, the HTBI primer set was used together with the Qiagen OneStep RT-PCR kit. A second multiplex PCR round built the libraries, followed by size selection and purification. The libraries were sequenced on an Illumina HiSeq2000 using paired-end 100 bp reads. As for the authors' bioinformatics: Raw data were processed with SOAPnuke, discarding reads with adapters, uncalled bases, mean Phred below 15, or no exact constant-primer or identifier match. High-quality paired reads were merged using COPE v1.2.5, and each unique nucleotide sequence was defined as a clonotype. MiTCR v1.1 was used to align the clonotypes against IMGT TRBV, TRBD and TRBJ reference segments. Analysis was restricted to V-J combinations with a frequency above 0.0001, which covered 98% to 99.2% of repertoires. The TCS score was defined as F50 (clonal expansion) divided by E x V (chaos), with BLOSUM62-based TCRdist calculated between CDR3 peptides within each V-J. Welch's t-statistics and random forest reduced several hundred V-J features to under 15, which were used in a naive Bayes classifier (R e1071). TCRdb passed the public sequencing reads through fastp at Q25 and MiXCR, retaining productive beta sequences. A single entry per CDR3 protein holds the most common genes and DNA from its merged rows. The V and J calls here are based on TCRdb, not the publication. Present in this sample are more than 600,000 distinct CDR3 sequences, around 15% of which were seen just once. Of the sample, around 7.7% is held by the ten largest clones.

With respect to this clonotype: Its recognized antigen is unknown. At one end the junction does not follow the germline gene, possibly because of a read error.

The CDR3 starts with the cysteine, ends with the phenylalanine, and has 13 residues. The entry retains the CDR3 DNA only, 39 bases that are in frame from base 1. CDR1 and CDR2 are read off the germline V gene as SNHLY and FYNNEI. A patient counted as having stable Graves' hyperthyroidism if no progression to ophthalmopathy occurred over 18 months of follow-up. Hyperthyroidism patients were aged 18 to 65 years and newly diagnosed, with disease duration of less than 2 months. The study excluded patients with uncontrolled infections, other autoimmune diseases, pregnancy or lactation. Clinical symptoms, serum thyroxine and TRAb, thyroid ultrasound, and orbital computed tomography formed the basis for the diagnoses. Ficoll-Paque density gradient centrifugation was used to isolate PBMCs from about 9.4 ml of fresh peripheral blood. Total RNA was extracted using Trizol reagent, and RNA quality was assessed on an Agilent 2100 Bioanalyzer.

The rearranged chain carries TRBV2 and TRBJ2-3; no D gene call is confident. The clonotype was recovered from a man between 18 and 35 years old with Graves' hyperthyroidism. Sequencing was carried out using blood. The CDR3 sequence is CASGEGPADTQYF. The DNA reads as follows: TGTGCCAGCGGTGAAGGGCCAGCGGATACGCAGTATTTT. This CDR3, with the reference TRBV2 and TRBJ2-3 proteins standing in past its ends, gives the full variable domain EPEVTQTPSHQVTQMGQEVILRCVPISNHLYFYWYRQILGQKVEFLVSFYNNEISEKSEIFDDQFSVERPDGSNFTLKIRSTKLEDSAMYFCASGEGPADTQYFGPGTRLTVL.